These 3 T cell receptor beta chains originate from one sample sequenced in a study of blood T cell repertoires in COVID-19. Generated by immunoSEQ multiplex PCR, the TCRdb table keeps only in-frame clones and is missing some. The sample records fewer than 250,000 clones, around 87% being singletons. The sample was PBMCs or T cells enriched from blood (not recorded which). These receptor sequences come from a man younger than 40 who had been exposed to COVID-19.

The V call is TRBV3-1 (or the pseudogene TRBV3-2), the J call TRBJ1-6; D not resolved. This CDR3 region has 21 residues. V lost 3 bases, J lost 0 bases, and 24 bases lay in between. Germline V gene data show CDR1 as LGHDT and CDR2 as YNNKEL (reference sequence). The CDR3 bases are TGTGCCAGCAGCCATGGAGGTGCAGGACCGCTAAAAAGCTCCTATAATTCACCCCTCCACTTT. Amino acid sequence: CASSHGGAGPLKSSYNSPLHF.

The CDR3 loop reads CASSEGPGVRPTIYF. Here the CDR3 DNA reads TGTGCCAGCAGTGAAGGCCCCGGAGTTCGTCCCACCATATATTTT. The rearrangement uses TRBV6-1 and TRBJ1-3, with D unclear. The CDR3 contains 15 residues. V was cut by 1 base and J by 9 bases, with 16 bases left in between. Germline V gene sequence: CDR1 MNHNS, CDR2 SASEGT.

This sequence joins TRBV7-9 and TRBJ1-2; weak D call: TRBD1 (5 bases). The CDR3 length is 12 residues. Trimming took 4 bases from V and 6 from J, leaving 9 bases between them. Germline CDR1 reads SEHNR; CDR2 reads FQNEAQ (reference sequence). In nucleotides, the CDR3 is TGTGCCAGCAGCTCGACAGCAAATGGCTACACCTTC. It specifies CASSSTANGYTF.